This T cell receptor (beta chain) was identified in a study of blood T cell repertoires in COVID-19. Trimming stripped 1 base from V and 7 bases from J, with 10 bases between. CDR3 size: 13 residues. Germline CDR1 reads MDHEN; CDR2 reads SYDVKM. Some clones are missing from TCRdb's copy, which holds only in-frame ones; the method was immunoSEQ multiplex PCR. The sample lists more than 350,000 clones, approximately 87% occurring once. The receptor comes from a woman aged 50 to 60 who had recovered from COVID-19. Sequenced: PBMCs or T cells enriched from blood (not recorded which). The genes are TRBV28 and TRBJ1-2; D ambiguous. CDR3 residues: CASSLYGEGGYTF. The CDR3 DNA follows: TGTGCCAGCAGTTTATACGGGGAAGGTGGCTACACCTTC.